The 9 T cell receptor beta chains below come from one sample, sequenced in a study of T cell responses to AZD1222 COVID-19 vaccine. Profiling relied on immunoSEQ multiplex PCR, and the TCRdb table lists in-frame clones only, not all of them. The profile shows 130,000 or so clones, 85% to 95% of them singletons. This specimen consisted of peripheral blood, obtained on day 0 of AZD1222 vaccination. These receptors were taken from an adult in good health.

This chain uses TRBV3-1 (or the pseudogene TRBV3-2) with TRBJ1-5; tentatively, D is TRBD1 (5 bases). Trimming stripped 1 base from V and 5 bases from J, with 6 bases between. The CDR3 length is 13 residues. From germline, CDR1 is LGHDT and CDR2 YNNKEL (reference sequence). CDR3 coding DNA: TGTGCCAGCAGCCAAGGGGGCGATCAGCCCCAGCATTTT. This gives the protein CASSQGGDQPQHF.

The V gene is TRBV28, the J gene TRBJ1-1, with TRBD1 matching over 7 bases. The CDR3 runs to 14 residues. Losses at the gene ends were 5 bases for V and 3 bases for J; bases not matched to a gene: 6. In germline, CDR1 is MDHEN, CDR2 SYDVKM. CDR3 nucleotides: TGTGCCAGCAGTCGCCGACAGGGACACACTGAAGCTTTCTTT. Residues: CASSRRQGHTEAFF.

This rearrangement joins TRBV5-1 to TRBJ2-3, with D perhaps matching TRBD1 (5 bases). Trimming shortened V by 2 bases and J by 0 bases, and 7 bases separated the two germline ends. The CDR3 length is 14 residues. Germline V gene lookup returns CDR1 SGHRS and CDR2 YFSETQ. For the CDR3, the DNA is TGCGCCAGCAGCTTACGACAGAGCACAGATACGCAGTATTTT. It is translated as CASSLRQSTDTQYF.

V gene TRBV6-5 combines with J gene TRBJ2-3, with 9 bases aligning to TRBD1. Germline values: CDR1 MNHEY, CDR2 SVGAGI. The ends lost 6 bases at V and 6 bases at J; junction bases unmatched: 4. CDR3 size: 13 residues. CDR3 sequence reads: CASRDRGLDTQYF. CDR3 nucleotide sequence: TGTGCCAGCAGGGACAGGGGCTTGGATACGCAGTATTTT.

The chain links TRBV5-8 to TRBJ2-7; D gene unclear. The germline V and J ends were trimmed by 0 bases and 1 base, with 5 bases remaining between them. The germline gives CDR1 SGHTS, CDR2 YDEGEE. The CDR3 has 13 residues. CDR3 DNA sequence: TGTGCCAGCAGCTTGGCCGGGTCCTACGAGCAGTACTTC. This gives the protein CASSLAGSYEQYF.

This rearrangement joins TRBV6-2 or TRBV6-3 to TRBJ2-7; D call uncertain. The CDR3 covers 12 residues. V was pared by 6 bases and J by 7 bases, with 13 bases between. The germline V gene has CDR1 MNHEY and CDR2 SVGEGT. CDR3 DNA: TGTGCCAGCAGCCCTCCCAGTTTTGAGCAGTACTTC. The encoded protein is CASSPPSFEQYF.

The V and J genes are TRBV29-1 and TRBJ2-7; D gene ambiguous. The CDR3 is made up of 13 amino acids. With 2 bases removed from V and 3 bases from J, the gap between germline ends came to 11 bases. CDR1 SQVTM and CDR2 ANQGSEA come from the germline V gene. The CDR3 DNA follows: TGCAGCGTTGAAACCGTTGGGGACTACGAGCAGTACTTC. Its protein product is CSVETVGDYEQYF.

The chain employs TRBV16 and TRBJ1-5, with D perhaps TRBD1 (6 bases). The CDR3 loop spans 14 amino acids. The germline CDR1 and CDR2 sequences are KGHSY and FQNENV. Deletions cut 0 bases from V and 4 bases from J, with 7 bases between. DNA of the CDR3: TGTGCCAGCAGCCAATCGGGACATAATCAGCCCCAGCATTTT. This translates into CASSQSGHNQPQHF.

The chain couples TRBV18 to TRBJ2-6; D is perhaps TRBD1 (6 bases). V lost 3 bases and J lost 2, with 20 bases in between. Per the germline V gene, CDR1 is KGHSH and CDR2 is LQKENI. The CDR3 loop spans 19 amino acids. As DNA, the CDR3 is TGTGCCAGCTCACCCCAACACGCCACAGGGCCGGCTGGGGCCAACGTCCTGACTTTC. It translates to CASSPQHATGPAGANVLTF.